These T cell receptor beta chains were read from a single sample in a study of technical replicates of blood from several donors. Clones were sequenced by immunoSEQ multiplex PCR, and TCRdb holds only the in-frame ones, with some missing. The repertoire holds fewer than 95,000 clones, with around 94% as singletons. The material sequenced was T cells isolated from PBMCs. The source of these receptors is a human donor in good health. Each CDR3 is given with its conserved first and last residue. D genes are given only for firm matches. Some rows have no size entry. The others give once, few or many, or a class for an expanded clone.

j_call v_call d_call clone_size cdr3_aa cdr3_nt
TRBJ2-5 TRBV9 TRBD2 . CASSASRGGLGETQYF TGTGCCAGCAGCGCGTCACGGGGGGGTCTAGGAGAGACCCAGTACTTC
TRBJ2-7 TRBV6-5 . . CASQGLSYEQYF TGTGCCAGCCAAGGACTTTCGTACGAGCAGTACTTC
TRBJ2-5 TRBV11-2 . . CASSSNQETQYF TGTGCCAGCAGCTCAAACCAAGAGACCCAGTACTTC
TRBJ1-6 TRBV6-5 . . CASSPPSGYNSPLHF TGTGCCAGCAGTCCTCCTTCAGGGTATAATTCACCCCTCCACTTT
TRBJ2-7 TRBV28 TRBD1 . CASSSSGQGHVKQYF TGTGCCAGCAGTTCGTCGGGACAGGGCCATGTCAAGCAGTACTTC
TRBJ1-4 TRBV7-9 . once CASSLALVPSGEKLFF TGTGCCAGCAGCTTAGCCCTAGTCCCTTCGGGTGAAAAACTGTTTTTT
TRBJ2-2 TRBV5-1 TRBD2 once CASSPGLAGVNTGELFF TGCGCCAGCAGCCCGGGACTAGCGGGGGTGAACACCGGGGAGCTGTTTTTT
TRBJ1-2 TRBV6-5 TRBD1 . CASSYPGQGKVSYTF TGTGCCAGCAGCTATCCCGGACAGGGAAAGGTTTCCTACACCTTC
TRBJ1-5 TRBV6-1 . . CASSPGRGSGQPQHF TGTGCCAGCTCTCCGGGACGGGGGTCGGGACAGCCCCAGCATTTT
TRBJ2-7 TRBV6-6 TRBD1 . CASSATRTGGYEQYF TGTGCCAGCAGTGCAACCCGGACAGGGGGCTACGAGCAGTACTTC
TRBJ2-7 TRBV5-1 . once CASSNSGIPIF TGCGCCAGCAGCAACTCCGGGATCCCAATCTTC
TRBJ2-7 TRBV10-1 . . CASSDSSVVEQYF TGCGCCAGCAGTGACTCCTCGGTCGTCGAGCAGTACTTC
TRBJ2-4 TRBV6-5 TRBD1 . CASSYRTGENIQYF TGTGCCAGCAGTTACCGGACAGGGGAAAACATTCAGTACTTC
TRBJ1-1 TRBV13 TRBD1 . CASSLAGGYGTEAFF TGTGCCAGCAGCTTAGCAGGGGGCTATGGCACTGAAGCTTTCTTT
TRBJ2-7 TRBV5-1 TRBD2 . CASSAGLADFYEQYF TGCGCCAGCAGCGCCGGACTAGCGGATTTCTACGAGCAGTACTTC
TRBJ1-2 TRBV1 . . CTSSQGPHLKDRDYGYTF TGCACCAGCAGCCAAGGACCTCATCTAAAAGACAGGGACTATGGCTACACCTTC
TRBJ1-5 TRBV28 . . CASSFLHQPQHF TGTGCCAGCAGTTTTCTCCATCAGCCCCAGCATTTT
TRBJ1-1 TRBV29-1 . . CSVEDRQGLNTEAFF TGCAGCGTTGAAGATAGGCAGGGACTAAACACTGAAGCTTTCTTT
TRBJ2-5 TRBV5-1 TRBD1 . CASSLEGAETQYF TGCGCCAGCAGCTTGGAGGGGGCGGAGACCCAGTACTTC
TRBJ2-5 TRBV5-1 . . CASSSWGEETQYF TGCGCCAGCAGCTCTTGGGGGGAAGAGACCCAGTACTTC
TRBJ2-3 TRBV6-5 TRBD1 . CASSYAGQGALDTQYF TGTGCCAGCAGTTACGCGGGACAGGGGGCCTTAGATACGCAGTATTTT
TRBJ2-2 TRBV5-6 TRBD2 . CASGTSGTHTGELFF TGTGCCAGCGGGACTAGCGGAACCCACACCGGGGAGCTGTTTTTT
TRBJ2-7 TRBV28 TRBD2 once CASSLGPEAGVVALYEQYF TGTGCCAGCAGTTTAGGGCCGGAGGCGGGAGTAGTAGCCCTCTACGAGCAGTACTTC
TRBJ1-5 TRBV6-6 . . CASKELGDSNQPQHF TGTGCCAGCAAGGAGTTGGGTGATAGCAATCAGCCCCAGCATTTT
TRBJ2-7 TRBV29-1 . . CSVETGYNEQYF TGCAGCGTTGAAACAGGGTATAACGAGCAGTACTTC
TRBJ1-1 TRBV30 TRBD1 . CAWGQGGTEAFF TGTGCCTGGGGACAGGGGGGCACTGAAGCTTTCTTT
TRBJ1-4 TRBV28 TRBD1 . CASSAPGQALEKLFF TGTGCCAGCAGTGCCCCGGGACAGGCGTTGGAAAAACTGTTTTTT
TRBJ1-2 TRBV4-1 . . CASSQDVFGQRWRGYTF TGCGCCAGCAGCCAAGATGTATTCGGACAGAGGTGGAGAGGCTACACCTTC
TRBJ1-6 TRBV9 . . CASSVRGGNSPLHF TGTGCCAGCAGCGTAAGAGGCGGTAATTCACCCCTCCACTTT
TRBJ2-7 TRBV4-1 TRBD1 . CASSLIRGLSNEQYF TGCGCCAGCAGCCTAATCAGGGGGTTGAGCAACGAGCAGTACTTC
TRBJ1-4 TRBV6-5 TRBD1 . CASSPEGQGGEKLFF TGTGCCAGCAGTCCCGAAGGACAGGGAGGAGAAAAACTGTTTTTT
TRBJ1-2 TRBV4-1 . . CASSHPGGHDYGYTF TGCGCCAGCAGCCATCCTGGGGGACATGACTATGGCTACACCTTC
TRBJ1-2 TRBV6-5 . . CASSYGGVPTF TGTGCCAGCAGTTACGGGGGGGTACCCACCTTC
TRBJ2-5 TRBV11-2 . . CASSAQDRDWEETQYF TGTGCCAGCAGCGCCCAAGACCGGGACTGGGAAGAGACCCAGTACTTC
TRBJ2-1 TRBV19 TRBD1 few CASSRDRWTYNEQFF TGTGCCAGTAGTAGGGACAGGTGGACCTACAATGAGCAGTTCTTC
TRBJ1-2 TRBV10-2 TRBD1 . CASSATGGNYGYTF TGCGCCAGCAGCGCTACAGGGGGCAACTATGGCTACACCTTC
TRBJ2-3 TRBV11-2 TRBD2 once CASSPTSGGTDTQYF TGTGCCAGCAGCCCGACTAGCGGGGGCACAGATACGCAGTATTTT
TRBJ1-1 TRBV10-3 . . CAISARRTGMNTEAFF TGTGCCATCAGTGCCAGGCGAACCGGGATGAACACTGAAGCTTTCTTT
TRBJ1-5 TRBV7-8 TRBD1 once CASSLDDRGAFNQPQHF TGTGCCAGCAGCTTAGACGACAGGGGGGCTTTCAATCAGCCCCAGCATTTT
TRBJ2-5 TRBV5-6 . . CASSPLQGRETQYF TGTGCCAGCAGCCCACTACAGGGAAGGGAGACCCAGTACTTC
TRBJ1-5 TRBV6-1 . . CASSVEGGKQPQHF TGTGCCAGCAGTGTAGAGGGAGGGAAACAGCCCCAGCATTTT
TRBJ2-2 TRBV4-1 TRBD1 . CASSQLPTGTANTGELFF TGCGCCAGCAGCCAACTTCCTACCGGGACAGCGAACACCGGGGAGCTGTTTTTT
TRBJ2-1 TRBV7-9 . . CASSTHEVAGTYNEQFF TGTGCCAGCAGCACCCACGAGGTAGCTGGCACCTACAATGAGCAGTTCTTC
TRBJ2-1 TRBV6-6 . . CASSYGSANEQFF TGTGCCAGCAGTTATGGCAGCGCGAATGAGCAGTTCTTC
TRBJ1-1 TRBV5-1 TRBD1 . CASSLYPGTAYTEAFF TGCGCCAGCAGCTTGTACCCCGGGACAGCCTACACTGAAGCTTTCTTT
TRBJ2-1 TRBV30 . . CAWSVQNEQFF TGTGCCTGGAGTGTACAGAATGAGCAGTTCTTC